This T cell receptor (beta chain) was obtained from a study of cytomegalovirus exposure and HLA in healthy donors. Germline V gene lookup returns CDR1 MNHNS and CDR2 SASEGT. V trimming: 3 bases; J trimming: 3 bases; junction bases outside the gene matches: 4. CDR3 length: 15 amino acids. Vbeta (60) and Jbeta (13) primers were used in the PCR. This table comes from immunoSEQ multiplex PCR, and its TCRdb copy is limited to in-frame clones, with some not included. The data show roughly 140,000 clones, with 80% to 85% seen just once and approximately 2.7% held by the top ten. This chain links TRBV6-1 with TRBJ1-5; 8 nucleotides agree with TRBD1. This receptor was obtained from a boy between 2 and 10 years old in good health and CMV-seronegative. The material sequenced was PBMCs. The CDR3 reads CASSDRTGFNQPQHF. Here the CDR3 DNA reads TGTGCCAGCAGTGATCGGACAGGGTTCAATCAGCCCCAGCATTTT.